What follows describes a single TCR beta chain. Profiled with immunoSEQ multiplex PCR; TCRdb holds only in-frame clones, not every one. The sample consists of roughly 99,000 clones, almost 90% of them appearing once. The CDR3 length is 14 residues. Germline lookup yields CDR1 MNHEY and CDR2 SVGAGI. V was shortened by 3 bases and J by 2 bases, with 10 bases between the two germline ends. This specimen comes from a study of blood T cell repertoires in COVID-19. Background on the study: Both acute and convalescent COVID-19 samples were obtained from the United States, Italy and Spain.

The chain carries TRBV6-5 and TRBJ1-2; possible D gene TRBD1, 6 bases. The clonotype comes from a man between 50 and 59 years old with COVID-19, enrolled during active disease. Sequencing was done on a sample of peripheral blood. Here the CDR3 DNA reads TGTGCCAGCAGTTATGAGGGGGGGAACTATGGCTACACCTTC. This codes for CASSYEGGNYGYTF.